The 30 T cell receptor beta chains below come from one sample, sequenced in a study of blood T cell repertoires in COVID-19. The assay was immunoSEQ multiplex PCR, and TCRdb's table has in-frame clones only and misses some. The sample lists around 170,000 clones, about 86% occurring once. Sequenced material: peripheral blood. These receptors originate from a man in his thirties or forties with active or convalescent COVID-19.

The CDR3 coding sequence is TGTGCCAGCACCCGGTGGGGGGGGCTTGGGGAGACCCAGTACTTC. It yields the protein CASTRWGGLGETQYF. The chain uses TRBV7-9 and TRBJ2-5; D might be TRBD2 (7 bases). V lost 7 bases to trimming and J lost 5 bases, with 20 bases between them. Germline CDR1 and CDR2: SEHNR and FQNEAQ (reference sequence). The CDR3 is 15 amino acids.

This chain connects TRBV5-1 to TRBJ2-5; 9 bases agree with TRBD1. Trimming removed 0 bases from V and 5 bases from J; junction bases left unmatched: 8. CDR3 size: 16 residues. The germline CDR1 and CDR2 sequences are SGHRS and YFSETQ. The CDR3 sequence is CASSLAAGQGFETQYF. The CDR3 region has the DNA TGCGCCAGCAGCTTGGCCGCAGGACAGGGGTTTGAGACCCAGTACTTC.

The gene calls are TRBV19 and TRBJ2-2; TRBD1 agrees at 7 bases. CDR1 and CDR2 (germline): LNHDA, SQIVND (reference sequence). This CDR3 has 15 amino acids. V was pared by 6 bases and J by 0 bases, with 4 bases of the junction left unmatched. The CDR3 loop is CASSKTGANTGELFF. The CDR3 DNA reads TGTGCCAGTAGCAAAACAGGGGCGAACACCGGGGAGCTGTTTTTT.

The chain carries TRBV30 and TRBJ2-1; 7 bases are a match to TRBD2. CDR3 length: 13 amino acids. J was trimmed by 8 bases and V by 1 base; bases with no gene match: 5. Germline loops: CDR1 GTSNPN, CDR2 SVGIG (reference sequence). In DNA, the CDR3 is TGTGCCTGGAGTGGGGGAGGGATGGATGAGCAGTTCTTC. It is translated as CAWSGGGMDEQFF.

V usage is TRBV5-1 and J usage is TRBJ2-5; D is undetermined. The CDR3 is 12 amino acids. V was trimmed by 5 bases and J by 4 bases, leaving 9 bases between them. CDR1 is SGHRS and CDR2 is YFSETQ in the germline V gene. For the CDR3, the DNA is TGCGCCAGCAGTTCCCTAGGAGAGACCCAGTACTTC. It translates to CASSSLGETQYF.

This chain uses TRBV7-9 with TRBJ2-3; 12 nucleotides line up with TRBD1. Per the germline V gene, CDR1 is SEHNR and CDR2 is FQNEAQ (reference sequence). The CDR3 is 16 amino acids. V lost 5 bases, J lost 7 bases, and 10 bases stayed unmatched. The CDR3 here is CASSLDPGQGAHTQYF. In nucleotides, the CDR3 is TGTGCCAGCAGCCTCGACCCGGGACAGGGGGCACATACGCAGTATTTT.

This clone has more than one count but fewer than ten. V gene TRBV7-3 combines with J gene TRBJ2-1; D perhaps matches TRBD1 (5 bases). The V and J ends lost 5 bases and 8 bases respectively, with 7 bases between them. The CDR3 totals 11 residues. CDR1 and CDR2 from the germline V gene are SGHTA and FQGTGA. The CDR3 protein is CASSLGDEQFF. As DNA, the CDR3 is TGTGCCAGCAGCCTAGGGGATGAGCAGTTCTTC. Combining the CDR3 with reference TRBV7-3 and TRBJ2-1 gives the whole variable domain GAGVSQTPSNKVTEKGKYVELRCDPISGHTALYWYRQSLGQGPEFLIYFQGTGAADDSGLPNDRFFAVRPEGSVSTLKIQRTERGDSAVYLCASSLGDEQFFGPGTRLTVL.

This clone was seen just once. The CDR3 DNA sequence: TGTGCCTGGAGTGGCGGGGTTAATCAGCCCCAGCATTTT. Translation: CAWSGGVNQPQHF. The chain joins TRBV30 to TRBJ1-5; D gene unclear. The ends were cut back, 1 base at V and 4 bases at J, with 8 bases in the middle. The germline gives CDR1 GTSNPN, CDR2 SVGIG (reference sequence). CDR3 size: 13 residues.

The rearrangement joins TRBV5-1 to TRBJ2-5, with 11 bases aligning to TRBD2. Trimming took 0 bases from V and 2 from J; bases not matched to a gene: 9. CDR3 length: 18 residues. In germline, CDR1 is SGHRS, CDR2 YFSETQ. DNA for the CDR3: TGCGCCAGCAGCTTGGCGTATCCGAGGACTAGCGGGCAAGAGACCCAGTACTTC. Translation gives CASSLAYPRTSGQETQYF.

The J gene is TRBJ2-5, the V gene TRBV27; D may be TRBD1 (8 bases). The CDR3 covers 15 residues. V was pared by 8 bases and J by 1 base, with 17 bases between. CDR1 is MNHEY, CDR2 SMNVEV, per germline (reference sequence). CDR3 sequence (DNA): TGTGCCAGCGGCTGGACAGGGAGGGGCCAAGAGACCCAGTACTTC. Its protein product is CASGWTGRGQETQYF.

V and J are TRBV7-2 and TRBJ1-1; 12 nucleotides match TRBD1. Losses at the gene ends were 5 bases for V and 1 base for J; bases not matched to a gene: 14. The germline gives CDR1 SGHTA, CDR2 FQGNSA. The CDR3 runs 19 residues. The CDR3 sequence is CASSGRLGDRGLRNTEAFF. In DNA, the CDR3 is TGTGCCAGCAGCGGACGCCTCGGGGACAGGGGGCTTCGGAACACTGAAGCTTTCTTT.

The chain links TRBV4-1 to TRBJ1-1; TRBD1 matches 7 bases. Trimming removed 4 bases from V and 4 bases from J; junction bases left unmatched: 12. This CDR3 spans 16 amino acids. From germline, CDR1 is MGHRA and CDR2 YSYEKL. Here the CDR3 reads CASSPLPQGGGTEAFF. The CDR3 DNA reads TGCGCCAGCAGCCCGCTTCCTCAGGGGGGAGGCACTGAAGCTTTCTTT.

The chain combines TRBV19 with TRBJ2-6; 8 nucleotides line up with TRBD1. The CDR3 is 14 residues long. J gave up 3 bases and V 9 bases, and 4 bases lay outside the gene matches. Germline V lookup: CDR1 LNHDA, CDR2 SQIVND (reference sequence). The CDR3 loop reads CASDRGGGANVLTF. The CDR3 nucleotides read TGTGCCAGCGACAGGGGTGGTGGGGCCAACGTCCTGACTTTC.

This clone was seen once. This chain joins TRBV24-1 and TRBJ2-7, with D hard to call. CDR1 is KGHDR and CDR2 is SFDVKD in the germline V gene. The CDR3 consists of 12 residues. Trimming left V 1 base short and J 6 bases short, with 6 bases between. The CDR3 region is CATSDFGGEQYF. In DNA form, the CDR3 reads TGTGCCACCAGTGATTTTGGCGGCGAGCAGTACTTC.

The rearrangement joins TRBV9 to TRBJ1-6; tentative D call: TRBD1 (5 bases). Between the trimmed V and J ends, which lost 4 bases and 10 bases, there was a span of 18 bases. Germline lookup yields CDR1 SGDLS and CDR2 YYNGEE. The CDR3 contains 15 residues. The CDR3 region has the DNA TGTGCCAGCAGCTCTAGCGCAGGGAATACCTCACCCCTCCACTTT. This gives the protein CASSSSAGNTSPLHF.

A few counts support this clone. This sequence joins TRBV5-1 and TRBJ1-1; D gene uncertain. V lost 5 bases and J lost 8, with 16 bases in between. The CDR3 totals 13 residues. Germline values: CDR1 SGHRS, CDR2 YFSETQ. The CDR3 DNA reads as TGCGCCAGCAGGCTGAGGCCAGCCACGGAAGCTTTCTTT. Residues: CASRLRPATEAFF. Using reference TRBV5-1 and TRBJ1-1 for the parts outside the CDR3, the full variable domain is KAGVTQTPRYLIKTRGQQVTLSCSPISGHRSVSWYQQTPGQGLQFLFEYFSETQRNKGNFPGRFSGRQFSNSRSEMNVSTLELGDSALYLCASRLRPATEAFFGQGTRLTVV.

V gene TRBV7-9 combines with J gene TRBJ1-2; 7 bases are shared with TRBD1. The CDR3 totals 15 residues. J was trimmed by 4 bases and V by 1 base; bases with no gene match: 6. Germline lookup yields CDR1 SEHNR and CDR2 FQNEAQ (reference sequence). The CDR3 here is CASSLDPGGSYGYTF. CDR3 coding DNA: TGTGCCAGCAGCTTAGATCCAGGGGGTAGCTATGGCTACACCTTC.

This clone was detected once. The rearrangement joins TRBV10-1 to TRBJ2-5; D not resolved. The CDR3 extends over 14 amino acids. Germline loops: CDR1 WNHNN, CDR2 SYGVQD (reference sequence). V was trimmed by 1 base and J by 5 bases, leaving 11 bases between them. DNA for the CDR3: TGCGCCAGCAGTGAGTTGCGGTCCCGGGAGACCCAGTACTTC. This sequence encodes CASSELRSRETQYF.

The chain's CDR3 is CATSADRGAGYTF. DNA for the CDR3: TGTGCCACCAGTGCGGACAGGGGAGCAGGCTACACCTTC. This sequence joins TRBV24-1 and TRBJ1-2; 9 nucleotides align to TRBD1. This CDR3 is built from 13 residues. Losses at the gene ends were 5 bases for V and 8 bases for J; bases not matched to a gene: 5. The germline CDR1 and CDR2 sequences are KGHDR and SFDVKD.

CDR3 in DNA: TGCGCCAGCAGCCAAGGGCCGACTAGCGGGGGGCGGGAGACCCAGTACTTC. Translating gives CASSQGPTSGGRETQYF. The chain has TRBV4-1 and TRBJ2-5; 13 bases agree with TRBD2. The CDR3 spans 17 residues. Germline V gene data show CDR1 as MGHRA and CDR2 as YSYEKL. After removal of 1 base from V and 5 bases from J, the junction contained 7 bases not matched to a gene.

V usage is TRBV4-1 and J usage is TRBJ1-1; a possible D gene is TRBD1 (5 bases). This CDR3 spans 14 amino acids. Germline V CDR1 and CDR2: MGHRA, YSYEKL. V lost 4 bases and J lost 6, with 15 bases in between. CDR3 DNA: TGCGCCAGCAGCCGAACGGGGGGTAGAGCTGAAGCTTTCTTT. Its translation is CASSRTGGRAEAFF.

This rearrangement joins TRBV19 to TRBJ1-5; no definite D call. V shed 2 bases and J shed 3 bases, with 11 bases lying between them. This CDR3 has 15 residues. CDR1 and CDR2 from the germline V gene are LNHDA and SQIVND (reference sequence). DNA of the CDR3: TGTGCCAGTAGTATATCCCAGGCTCCCAATCAGCCCCAGCATTTT. Protein: CASSISQAPNQPQHF.

CDR3 region: CASSLDGNQPQHF. The CDR3 nucleotides read TGTGCCAGCAGTTTAGACGGGAATCAGCCCCAGCATTTT. This chain joins TRBV28 and TRBJ1-5; no reliable D call. Germline assignment: CDR1 MDHEN and CDR2 SYDVKM. The CDR3 loop spans 13 amino acids. The V and J ends lost 2 bases and 4 bases respectively, with 6 bases between them.

CDR3 sequence reads: CASSQRAGGGFQPQHF. CDR3 in DNA: TGTGCCAGCAGCCAAAGAGCAGGGGGCGGTTTTCAGCCCCAGCATTTT. V usage is TRBV16 and J usage is TRBJ1-5; 8 positions agree with TRBD1. Germline V gives CDR1 KGHSY, CDR2 FQNENV. V shed 2 bases and J 6 bases; nucleotides not matched to a gene: 9. This CDR3 contains 16 residues.

This chain links TRBV27 with TRBJ2-2; 11 bases agree with TRBD1. From germline, CDR1 is MNHEY and CDR2 SMNVEV (reference sequence). The CDR3 totals 18 residues. Unmatched junction bases numbered 14, after V lost 7 bases and J lost 4 bases. This CDR3 reads CASTFSIGTGGVTGELFF. CDR3 nucleotides: TGTGCCAGCACCTTTTCAATCGGGACAGGGGGGGTCACCGGGGAGCTGTTTTTT.

V gene TRBV7-3 combines with J gene TRBJ1-6; 7 bases align to TRBD1. The CDR3 is 14 residues long. Trimming cost V 6 bases and J 6 bases; bases outside gene matches: 5. The V gene's germline CDR1 is SGHTA and CDR2 FQGTGA. CDR3 coding DNA: TGTGCCAGCAGTCGACAGGGCCCTAATTCACCCCTCCACTTT. It codes for CASSRQGPNSPLHF.

The rearrangement uses TRBV13 and TRBJ2-7; 7 bases are shared with TRBD1. Looked up from germline, CDR1 is PRHDT and CDR2 is FYEKMQ (reference sequence). V was clipped by 5 bases and J by 3 bases; unmatched bases: 10. The CDR3 has 15 amino acids. For the CDR3, the DNA is TGTGCCAGCAGCCAAAGGGTGGCAGGGGGCTACGAGCAGTACTTC. It yields the protein CASSQRVAGGYEQYF.

The CDR3 sequence: CASSLAGSGTEQYV. DNA for the CDR3: TGCGCCAGCAGCTTGGCCGGTAGCGGTACAGAGCAGTACGTC. The chain joins TRBV5-1 to TRBJ2-7; TRBD2 is a possible D gene (6 bases). Trimming took off 0 bases at V and 7 bases at J, with 14 bases between the two ends. The germline V gene encodes CDR1 SGHRS and CDR2 YFSETQ. This CDR3 is built from 14 residues.

The rearrangement links TRBV7-3 to TRBJ2-1, with D possibly matching TRBD1 (6 bases). Germline-derived CDR1 and CDR2 are SGHTA and FQGTGA. The CDR3 length is 16 residues. Trimming took off 1 base at V and 4 bases at J, with 14 bases between the two ends. The CDR3 loop reads CASSLMPGALYNEQFF. The CDR3 bases are TGTGCCAGCAGCTTAATGCCAGGGGCCTTGTACAATGAGCAGTTCTTC.

This clone was counted a single time. The chain carries TRBV7-9 and TRBJ2-2; 12 bases line up with TRBD1. The germline gives CDR1 SEHNR, CDR2 FQNEAQ (reference sequence). The V segment lost 5 bases and the J segment 2 bases; nucleotides outside the gene matches: 6. The CDR3 length is 17 residues. The CDR3 protein is CASSPSGQGANTGELFF. In DNA, the CDR3 is TGTGCCAGCAGCCCATCGGGACAGGGGGCCAACACCGGGGAGCTGTTTTTT.